The clone carrying this T cell receptor (beta chain) was picked up a small number of times. Antigen: not known. The data are from a study of OX40 agonist ivuxolimab in advanced cancers. Blood was sampled at baseline, cycle 4 day 1, and cycle 7 day 1. The assay was immunoSEQ multiplex PCR, and TCRdb's table has in-frame clones only and misses some. The sample lists 40,000 or so clones, more than 80% occurring once. General study points: In CD8+ T cells, expanded clones were on average more numerous than in CD4+.

Trimming stripped 1 base from V and 5 bases from J, with 5 bases between. This CDR3 contains 13 residues. CDR1 is SGHAT and CDR2 is FQDESV in the germline V gene (reference sequence). Sequencing used CD4+ or CD8+ T cells sorted from blood, obtained in a trial of the OX40 agonist ivuxolimab. The clonotype originates from an adult with an advanced solid tumor such as melanoma, head and neck, liver or kidney cancer. The V gene is TRBV11-1, the J gene TRBJ2-2; D is unclear. For the CDR3, the DNA is TGTGCCAGCAGCTTAGGACCTACCGGGGAGCTGTTTTTT. It specifies CASSLGPTGELFF.